The 30 T cell receptor beta chains below come from one sample, sequenced in a study of CD8 T cells in ankylosing spondylitis. TCRdb reanalysed the 5' RACE reads using MiXCR and keeps one entry per CDR3 protein. This sample has about 88,000 distinct CDR3 sequences, with 27% found just once. Sequencing used blood, either unsorted or a sorted T cell fraction (not recorded which). The receptor set was obtained from a male donor with ankylosing spondylitis or in good health (not recorded which).

This clonotype was picked up a small number of times. V usage is TRBV13 and J usage is TRBJ2-7, with 8 positions matching TRBD2. V dropped 4 bases and J dropped 7; count of bases not matched to a gene: 6. In germline, CDR1 is PRHDT, CDR2 FYEKMQ (reference sequence). This CDR3 is 13 amino acids long. The CDR3 reads CASSSGTRREQYF. The CDR3 nucleotides read TGTGCCAGCAGCTCCGGGACTAGGAGGGAGCAGTACTTC.

This clonotype has just one count. This rearrangement joins TRBV3-1 to TRBJ1-5; the D gene is possibly TRBD1 (5 bases). Germline lookup yields CDR1 LGHDT and CDR2 YNNKEL (reference sequence). The CDR3 covers 15 residues. V lost 1 base to trimming and J lost 7 bases, with 14 bases between them. The CDR3 reads CASSQAFGADQPQHF. CDR3 coding DNA: TGTGCCAGCAGCCAAGCCTTCGGGGCTGACCAGCCCCAGCATTTT.

This clonotype was counted a few times. This sequence joins TRBV12-3 or TRBV12-4 and TRBJ2-3; unclear D gene. The CDR3 is 12 amino acids. The V and J ends lost 4 bases and 6 bases respectively, with 8 bases between them. Written as DNA, the CDR3 is TGTGCCAGCAGTTACAGCGTCGATACGCAGTATTTT. It yields the protein CASSYSVDTQYF.

The chain couples TRBV5-1 to TRBJ2-1; 9 bases map to TRBD2. This CDR3 has 15 amino acids. Germline V gives CDR1 SGHRS, CDR2 YFSETQ. Germline trimming cut 2 bases from V and 9 bases from J; bases unmatched to any gene: 9. The CDR3 reads CASSFVRREGGEQFF. The DNA of the CDR3 is TGCGCCAGCAGCTTTGTGCGGCGGGAGGGTGGTGAGCAGTTCTTC.

This chain connects TRBV27 to TRBJ2-3; no clear D gene. CDR1 and CDR2 from the germline V gene are MNHEY and SMNVEV (reference sequence). The CDR3 sequence is 12 residues long. With 4 bases removed from V and 6 bases from J, the gap between germline ends came to 8 bases. CDR3 DNA sequence: TGTGCCAGCAGTTGGGGTGGGGATACGCAGTATTTT. This encodes CASSWGGDTQYF.

The chain employs TRBV6-5 and TRBJ1-1; D remains ambiguous. The CDR3 length is 14 residues. Between the trimmed V and J ends, which lost 2 bases and 3 bases, there was a span of 10 bases. The germline CDR1 and CDR2 sequences are MNHEY and SVGAGI. The CDR3 DNA reads TGTGCCAGCAGTTACCATCCCCGGGACACTGAAGCTTTCTTT. Encoded protein: CASSYHPRDTEAFF.

Only a few counts were recorded for this clonotype. The chain has TRBV5-1 and TRBJ2-3; 7 positions match TRBD1. The V and J ends lost 1 base and 2 bases, in that order; junction bases with no gene match: 4. The CDR3 has 15 residues. Germline V gene data show CDR1 as SGHRS and CDR2 as YFSETQ. CDR3 DNA sequence: TGCGCCAGCAGCTTGTGGGGACAGCCCACAGATACGCAGTATTTT. Translated, it gives CASSLWGQPTDTQYF.

The chain is built from TRBV2 and TRBJ1-5; TRBD1 matches 7 bases. Per the germline V gene, CDR1 is SNHLY and CDR2 is FYNNEI. The junction had 10 bases not matched to a gene; V was cut back by 7 bases and J by 4 bases. The CDR3 extends over 15 amino acids. CDR3 sequence: CASTTGVTGNQPQHF. The CDR3 region has the DNA TGTGCCAGCACCACAGGAGTGACAGGGAATCAGCCCCAGCATTTT.

This clonotype showed up just a few times. The chain combines TRBV18 with TRBJ2-2; no reliable D call. Looked up from germline, CDR1 is KGHSH and CDR2 is LQKENI. This CDR3 spans 13 amino acids. Trimming shortened V by 4 bases and J by 3 bases, and 6 bases separated the two germline ends. The CDR3 DNA follows: TGTGCCAGCTCACTAGGACACACCGGGGAGCTGTTTTTT. Translating it yields CASSLGHTGELFF. Full variable domain (missing parts from reference TRBV18 and TRBJ2-2): NAGVMQNPRHLVRRRGQEARLRCSPMKGHSHVYWYRQLPEEGLKFMVYLQKENIIDESGMPKERFSAEFPKEGPSILRIQQVVRGDSAAYFCASSLGHTGELFFGEGSRLTVL.

This clonotype has only a few counts. The rearrangement uses TRBV24-1 and TRBJ2-1; a weak D match, TRBD1 (5 bases). Trimming shortened V by 3 bases and J by 5 bases, and 10 bases separated the two germline ends. Germline V gives CDR1 KGHDR, CDR2 SFDVKD. This CDR3 comprises 14 residues. The DNA for the CDR3 is TGTGCCACCAGTGATGGGGCCCTGGACAATGAGCAGTTCTTC. Encoded protein: CATSDGALDNEQFF.

The chain is built from TRBV20-1 and TRBJ1-2; D is possibly TRBD1 (5 bases). Germline V lookup: CDR1 DFQATT, CDR2 SNEGSKA (reference sequence). V shed 6 bases and J shed 8 bases, with 13 bases lying between them. The CDR3 is 11 residues long. Here the CDR3 DNA reads TGCAGTGCCGGATTGGGGCGCGGCTACACCTTC. It is translated as CSAGLGRGYTF.

This clonotype was detected a few times. CDR3 nucleotides: TGTGCCAGCAGCGTAGAAGCGGGACTTGAGCAGTTCTTC. Its protein product is CASSVEAGLEQFF. V and J are TRBV9 and TRBJ2-1, with 7 bases that match TRBD2. The CDR3 covers 13 residues. Losses at the gene ends were 0 bases for V and 9 bases for J; bases not matched to a gene: 3. From germline, CDR1 is SGDLS and CDR2 YYNGEE.

The chain links TRBV6-1 to TRBJ2-3; 9 nucleotides line up with TRBD2. V lost 6 bases, J lost 4 bases, and 17 bases stayed unmatched. Germline CDR1 is MNHNS and CDR2 is SASEGT. The CDR3 totals 18 residues. CDR3 bases: TGTGCCAGCAGCCCTACCAGCGGGGGGTCCTGGGCACCAGATACGCAGTATTTT. Its protein product is CASSPTSGGSWAPDTQYF.

The chain carries TRBV28 and TRBJ2-3, with 8 bases identical to TRBD1. The CDR3 covers 18 residues. From germline, CDR1 is MDHEN and CDR2 SYDVKM. J was trimmed by 5 bases and V by 6 bases; bases with no gene match: 19. The CDR3 DNA is TGTGCCAGCAGCCGGGGTCAGGCAACAGGGGGGTTGAGAGATACGCAGTATTTT. Translating gives CASSRGQATGGLRDTQYF. The complete variable domain, with remaining parts taken from reference TRBV28 and TRBJ2-3, reads DVKVTQSSRYLVKRTGEKVFLECVQDMDHENMFWYRQDPGLGLRLIYFSYDVKMKEKGDIPEGYSVSREKKERFSLILESASTNQTSMYLCASSRGQATGGLRDTQYFGPGTRLTVL.

This clonotype was counted between two and nine times. V is TRBV20-1 and J is TRBJ2-1; TRBD2 might be the D (5 bases). V lost 3 bases and J 4 bases, leaving 13 bases between the germline ends. This CDR3 has 14 amino acids. Per germline, CDR1 DFQATT and CDR2 SNEGSKA (reference sequence). The DNA of the CDR3 is TGCAGTGCTAGTGGTAGCCCGGGATACAATGAGCAGTTCTTC. It translates to CSASGSPGYNEQFF.

The sample holds a few counts of this clonotype. V gene TRBV20-1 combines with J gene TRBJ2-7, with TRBD1 matching 9 bases. The CDR3 length is 14 residues. Germline CDR1 is DFQATT and CDR2 is SNEGSKA (reference sequence). Trimming removed 6 bases from V and 5 bases from J; junction bases left unmatched: 11. The CDR3 here is CSALSGTGHDEQYF. The CDR3 DNA follows: TGCAGTGCCCTTTCCGGGACAGGGCATGACGAGCAGTACTTC.

This clonotype appeared a few times. The gene calls are TRBV20-1 and TRBJ2-5, with D possibly being TRBD2 (5 bases). The V gene lost 6 bases and the J gene lost 1 base, with 27 bases spanning the gap. From germline, CDR1 is DFQATT and CDR2 SNEGSKA (reference sequence). The CDR3 runs to 18 residues. The CDR3 sequence is CSAITPLASGAFQETQYF. The CDR3 DNA reads TGCAGTGCCATAACCCCCCTCGCGAGCGGAGCCTTCCAAGAGACCCAGTACTTC.

The V call is TRBV5-4, the J call TRBJ2-1; 10 nucleotides match TRBD2. This CDR3 is 16 amino acids long. CDR1 is SGHNT, CDR2 YYREEE, per germline (reference sequence). With 2 bases clipped from V and 6 bases from J, the junction kept 8 bases outside the gene matches. The CDR3 region has the DNA TGTGCCAGCAGCTTCAACGGACTAGCGGATGCCAATGAGCAGTTCTTC. Its translation: CASSFNGLADANEQFF. Filled out from reference TRBV5-4 and TRBJ2-1, the complete variable domain reads ETGVTQSPTHLIKTRGQQVTLRCSSQSGHNTVSWYQQALGQGPQFIFQYYREEENGRGNFPPRFSGLQFPNYSSELNVNALELDDSALYLCASSFNGLADANEQFFGPGTRLTVL.

This clonotype was recorded a few times. V usage is TRBV6-1 and J usage is TRBJ1-2; D is unclear. Trimming pared 6 bases from V and 5 bases from J, leaving 13 bases between. CDR1 MNHNS and CDR2 SASEGT come from the germline V gene. The CDR3 has 13 residues. Here the CDR3 reads CASRTTVGYGYTF. CDR3 DNA: TGTGCCAGCAGAACGACCGTTGGGTATGGCTACACCTTC.

The J gene is TRBJ2-3, the V gene TRBV3-1, with 9 positions matching TRBD2. The V segment lost 1 base and the J segment 3 bases; nucleotides outside the gene matches: 5. CDR1 LGHDT and CDR2 YNNKEL come from the germline V gene (reference sequence). There are 16 residues in the CDR3. CDR3 sequence: CASSQASSGGTDTQYF. The CDR3 DNA sequence: TGTGCCAGCAGCCAAGCTAGCAGCGGGGGGACAGATACGCAGTATTTT.

This clonotype has only a few counts. V usage is TRBV7-9 and J usage is TRBJ2-6; D gene unclear. Germline V gives CDR1 SEHNR, CDR2 FQNEAQ (reference sequence). The CDR3 sequence is 14 residues long. Trimming took 4 bases from V and 1 from J, leaving 5 bases between them. In DNA, the CDR3 is TGTGCCAGCAGCTCCCAGTCTGGGGCCAACGTCCTGACTTTC. Protein product: CASSSQSGANVLTF.

This clonotype was observed a few times. The gene calls are TRBV3-1 and TRBJ1-1; 8 nucleotides agree with TRBD1. CDR3 length: 14 residues. The germline CDR1 and CDR2 sequences are LGHDT and YNNKEL (reference sequence). V was clipped by 4 bases and J by 2 bases; unmatched bases: 3. The CDR3 spells CASSLDRANTEAFF. Here the CDR3 DNA reads TGTGCCAGCAGCCTGGACAGGGCCAACACTGAAGCTTTCTTT.

The chain couples TRBV5-5 to TRBJ2-1; 10 bases map to TRBD2. CDR3 length: 14 residues. V trimming: 4 bases; J trimming: 9 bases; junction bases outside the gene matches: 7. The germline gives CDR1 SGHKS, CDR2 YYEKEE (reference sequence). CDR3 sequence (DNA): TGTGCCAGCAGCCTGCTAGCGGGAGTAGCTGAGCAGTTCTTC. Translated: CASSLLAGVAEQFF.

The CDR3 nucleotides read TGTGCCAGCAGCCCTACCTTAGCGGGAGCACCAGATACGCAGTATTTT. It encodes CASSPTLAGAPDTQYF. This chain links TRBV7-2 with TRBJ2-3; 9 positions match TRBD2. Germline V lookup: CDR1 SGHTA, CDR2 FQGNSA. Losses at the gene ends were 5 bases for V and 4 bases for J; bases not matched to a gene: 10. The CDR3 is 16 amino acids.

The chain recombines TRBV10-3 with TRBJ1-2; D is unclear. The ends were cut back, 4 bases at V and 2 bases at J, with 14 bases in the middle. Germline V gene sequence: CDR1 ENHRY, CDR2 SYGVKD. CDR3 size: 15 residues. The CDR3 spells CAISAGLTSNYGYTF. CDR3 coding DNA: TGTGCCATCAGTGCCGGCCTCACCTCAAACTATGGCTACACCTTC.

The chain recombines TRBV5-5 with TRBJ1-5; the match to TRBD1 covers 9 bases. The CDR3 covers 15 residues. Per the germline V gene, CDR1 is SGHKS and CDR2 is YYEKEE (reference sequence). J lost 1 base, V lost 5 bases, and 4 bases had no gene match. Here the CDR3 reads CASRRTGGSNQPQHF. DNA of the CDR3: TGTGCCAGCAGACGAACAGGGGGCAGCAATCAGCCCCAGCATTTT.

This clonotype was recorded at least ten times. The chain joins TRBV20-1 to TRBJ2-5; D remains unclear. The germline CDR1 and CDR2 sequences are DFQATT and SNEGSKA (reference sequence). The V and J ends lost 3 bases and 4 bases respectively, with 12 bases between them. The CDR3 runs to 13 residues. The chain's CDR3 is CSASSGDGETQYF. CDR3 coding DNA: TGCAGTGCTAGCTCTGGTGATGGAGAGACCCAGTACTTC.

The rearrangement joins TRBV5-1 to TRBJ2-5; D unclear. This CDR3 is 14 amino acids long. Between the trimmed V and J ends, which lost 0 bases and 2 bases, there was a span of 8 bases. Germline assignment: CDR1 SGHRS and CDR2 YFSETQ. The chain's CDR3 is CASSLGAVQETQYF. Here the CDR3 DNA reads TGCGCCAGCAGCTTGGGTGCCGTACAAGAGACCCAGTACTTC.

The genes are TRBV20-1 and TRBJ2-5; possible D gene TRBD2, 6 bases. This CDR3 is 15 amino acids long. The germline V gene has CDR1 DFQATT and CDR2 SNEGSKA (reference sequence). V dropped 3 bases and J dropped 2 bases, with 16 bases sitting between them. The CDR3 is CSASVSWDSQETQYF. CDR3 nucleotides: TGCAGTGCTAGCGTAAGCTGGGACTCACAAGAGACCCAGTACTTC.

The rearrangement joins TRBV5-1 to TRBJ2-3; tentative D call: TRBD2 (5 bases). The CDR3 length is 13 residues. Trimming left V 7 bases short and J 2 bases short, with 11 bases between. Germline V gene sequence: CDR1 SGHRS, CDR2 YFSETQ. CDR3 coding DNA: TGCGCCAGCCTAAGCGGTTCCACAGATACGCAGTATTTT. This sequence encodes CASLSGSTDTQYF. Complete variable domain (other parts from reference TRBV5-1 and TRBJ2-3): KAGVTQTPRYLIKTRGQQVTLSCSPISGHRSVSWYQQTPGQGLQFLFEYFSETQRNKGNFPGRFSGRQFSNSRSEMNVSTLELGDSALYLCASLSGSTDTQYFGPGTRLTVL.